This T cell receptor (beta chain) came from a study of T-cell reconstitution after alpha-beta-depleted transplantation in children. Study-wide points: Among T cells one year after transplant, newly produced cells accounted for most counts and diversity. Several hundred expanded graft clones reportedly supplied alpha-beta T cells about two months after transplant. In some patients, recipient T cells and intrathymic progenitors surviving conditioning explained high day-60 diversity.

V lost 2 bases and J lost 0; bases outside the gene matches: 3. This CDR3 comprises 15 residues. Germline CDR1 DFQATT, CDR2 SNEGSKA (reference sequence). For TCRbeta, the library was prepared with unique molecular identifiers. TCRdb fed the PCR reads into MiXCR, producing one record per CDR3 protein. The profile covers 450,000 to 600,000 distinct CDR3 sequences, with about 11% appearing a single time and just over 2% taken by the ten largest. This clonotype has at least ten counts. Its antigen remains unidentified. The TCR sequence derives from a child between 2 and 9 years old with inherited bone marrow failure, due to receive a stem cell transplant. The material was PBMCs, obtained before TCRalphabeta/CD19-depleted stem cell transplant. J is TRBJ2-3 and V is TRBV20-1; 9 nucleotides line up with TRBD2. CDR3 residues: CSARLAGASTDTQYF. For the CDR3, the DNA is TGCAGTGCTAGATTAGCGGGAGCTAGCACAGATACGCAGTATTTT.